The entry below gives a single TCR beta chain sequence along with its context. The antigen remains undetermined. This specimen belongs to a study of cytomegalovirus exposure and HLA in healthy donors. PCR was performed using 60 Vbeta and 13 Jbeta primers. TCRdb's table, derived via immunoSEQ multiplex PCR, lists solely in-frame clones and lacks some. The table records some 70,000 clones, around 76% of them present only once. Between the trimmed V and J ends, which lost 0 bases and 0 bases, there was a span of 12 bases. The CDR3 covers 16 residues. Germline V gene lookup returns CDR1 SGHRS and CDR2 YFSETQ. Healthy donors of bone marrow made up the group. Study-level points and caveats: One variant, a missense change in DCLRE1C, was linked in a later analysis to TCR beta V- and J-gene trimming. Prior analysis indicated that the majority of TCR beta V segments exhibited productivity approximately 90% or approximately 30% of the time.

The sample consisted of PBMCs. This chain connects TRBV5-1 to TRBJ1-2; possible D gene TRBD1, 5 bases. The sequence was collected from a man between 18 and 29 years old in good health and CMV-seronegative. The CDR3 loop is CASSLEKGMANYGYTF. The CDR3 coding sequence is TGCGCCAGCAGCTTGGAAAAGGGGATGGCTAACTATGGCTACACCTTC.